The sequence of this T cell receptor (beta chain) was determined in a study of cytomegalovirus exposure and HLA in healthy donors. 60 Vbeta and 13 Jbeta primers were used in PCR. TCRdb's copy holds only in-frame clones and misses some; the assay was immunoSEQ multiplex PCR. The sample gives 150,000 or so clones, roughly four fifths of which show up once; roughly 4.5% is in the top ten. Study-wide results and caveats: Association of a missense DCLRE1C variant with TCR beta V- and J-gene trimming was reported in a later analysis.

This clone was counted once. Its antigen is unidentified. This CDR3 has 13 amino acids. Losses at the gene ends were 0 bases for V and 10 bases for J; bases not matched to a gene: 5. CDR1 is SGHVS, CDR2 FNYEAQ, per germline. The TCR comes from a man aged 45-65 years in good health and CMV-seropositive. The V gene is TRBV7-6, the J gene TRBJ1-2; 7 nucleotides align to TRBD1. The sequencing sample was made of PBMCs. CDR3 loop: CASSLAKTGHYTF. The CDR3 DNA reads TGTGCCAGCAGCTTAGCGAAGACAGGGCACTACACCTTC.